This T cell receptor (beta chain) was captured in a study of blood T cell repertoires in COVID-19. Study overall: Sites in the United States, Italy and Spain provided acute and convalescent COVID-19 samples. Nucleic acid was either cDNA or gDNA, and it came from T cells, B-cell-depleted T cells, or PBMCs.

Unmatched junction bases numbered 8, after V lost 5 bases and J lost 9 bases. Germline assignment: CDR1 SGHTA and CDR2 FQGNSA. This CDR3 comprises 14 residues. The assay was immunoSEQ multiplex PCR, and TCRdb's table has in-frame clones only and misses some. The data contain 140,000 to 150,000 clones, roughly 84% of them singletons. Participants' reported clinical history set cohort assignment. The clonotype was recovered from a woman aged 50 to 60 who had been exposed to COVID-19. The specimen was PBMCs or T cells enriched from blood (not recorded which). The rearrangement joins TRBV7-2 to TRBJ2-1, with 9 positions matching TRBD1. The CDR3 bases are TGTGCCAGCAGCATACAGGGGGCGGCGGGTGAGCAGTTCTTC. Translation gives CASSIQGAAGEQFF.